The 15 T cell receptor beta chains below all came from one sample that was sequenced in a study of OX40 agonist ivuxolimab in advanced cancers. Sequenced by immunoSEQ multiplex PCR; TCRdb stores in-frame clones only, minus some. The data hold about 35,000 clones, with 70% to 85% observed a single time. Source: CD4+ or CD8+ T cells sorted from blood, taken in a trial of the OX40 agonist ivuxolimab. These receptors came from an adult with an advanced solid tumor such as melanoma, head and neck, liver or kidney cancer.

V gene TRBV9 combines with J gene TRBJ2-1, with 14 bases identical to TRBD2. Germline V gene lookup returns CDR1 SGDLS and CDR2 YYNGEE. The CDR3 is made up of 16 amino acids. Unmatched junction bases numbered 2, after V lost 4 bases and J lost 2 bases. The CDR3 spells CASSPTSGRAYNEQFF. Here the CDR3 DNA reads TGTGCCAGCAGCCCGACTAGCGGGAGGGCCTACAATGAGCAGTTCTTC.

The CDR3 coding sequence is TGCAGCGTTGAAGCTAACACTGAAGCTTTCTTT. It translates to CSVEANTEAFF. The chain carries TRBV29-1 and TRBJ1-1; no firm D call. Trimming pared 1 base from V and 2 bases from J, leaving 2 bases between. CDR1 is SQVTM and CDR2 is ANQGSEA in the germline V gene. The CDR3 covers 11 residues. Filled out from reference TRBV29-1 and TRBJ1-1, the complete variable domain reads SAVISQKPSRDICQRGTSLTIQCQVDSQVTMMFWYRQQPGQSLTLIATANQGSEATYESGFVIDKFPISRPNLTFSTLTVSNMSPEDSSIYLCSVEANTEAFFGQGTRLTVV.

The CDR3 nucleotides are TGTGCCAGCAGTTTAATTGGGCCAACCAAAAACATTCAGTACTTC. It is translated as CASSLIGPTKNIQYF. The chain has TRBV27 and TRBJ2-4; D call uncertain. The CDR3 contains 15 residues. Between the trimmed V and J ends, which lost 2 bases and 2 bases, there was a span of 10 bases. Per germline, CDR1 MNHEY and CDR2 SMNVEV (reference sequence).

The rearrangement links TRBV6-4 to TRBJ2-1; the match to TRBD1 covers 11 bases. The CDR3 length is 14 residues. Germline CDR1 is MRHNA and CDR2 is SNTAGT. The V segment lost 4 bases and the J segment 7 bases; nucleotides outside the gene matches: 3. CDR3 loop: CASSGGQGGNEQFF. The CDR3 region has the DNA TGTGCCAGCAGTGGGGGACAGGGGGGGAATGAGCAGTTCTTC.

The V and J genes are TRBV11-2 and TRBJ1-2; D not certain. The CDR3 has 15 amino acids. V was cut by 1 base and J by 2 bases, with 11 bases left in between. Germline CDR1 SGHAT, CDR2 FQNNGV. The CDR3 coding sequence is TGTGCCAGCAGCTTAGTACGGGATGGAAACTATGGCTACACCTTC. The encoded protein is CASSLVRDGNYGYTF. Full variable domain (missing parts from reference TRBV11-2 and TRBJ1-2): EAGVAQSPRYKIIEKRQSVAFWCNPISGHATLYWYQQILGQGPKLLIQFQNNGVVDDSQLPKDRFSAERLKGVDSTLKIQPAKLEDSAVYLCASSLVRDGNYGYTFGSGTRLTVV.

The chain joins TRBV18 to TRBJ2-5, with 9 bases aligning to TRBD1. The ends lost 4 bases at V and 11 bases at J; junction bases unmatched: 11. Germline V gives CDR1 KGHSH, CDR2 LQKENI. The CDR3 sequence is 14 residues long. In DNA form, the CDR3 reads TGTGCCAGCTCACGGGTACAGGGGGCCCCCAAGCAGTACTTC. The encoded protein is CASSRVQGAPKQYF.

The V call is TRBV15, the J call TRBJ2-3; a possible D gene is TRBD2 (7 bases). Germline lookup yields CDR1 LNHNV and CDR2 YYDKDF (reference sequence). Trimming left V 5 bases short and J 7 bases short, with 19 bases between. The CDR3 length is 15 residues. CDR3 amino acids: CATSVGAGVGNTQYF. As DNA, the CDR3 is TGTGCCACCAGCGTGGGGGCGGGAGTGGGGAATACGCAGTATTTT.

V gene TRBV6-1 combines with J gene TRBJ1-2; the match to TRBD1 covers 9 bases. V was pared by 4 bases and J by 6 bases, with 3 bases of the junction left unmatched. This CDR3 is 13 amino acids long. Germline CDR1 and CDR2: MNHNS and SASEGT. The CDR3 is CASSGTGGNGYTF. CDR3 DNA: TGTGCCAGCAGTGGTACAGGGGGCAATGGCTACACCTTC.

The chain uses TRBV11-2 and TRBJ2-5; D call uncertain. V was trimmed by 2 bases and J by 5 bases, leaving 12 bases between them. Per the germline V gene, CDR1 is SGHAT and CDR2 is FQNNGV. CDR3 length: 14 amino acids. For the CDR3, the DNA is TGTGCCAGCAGCTTAAGTCTGGACGGGGAGACCCAGTACTTC. Protein: CASSLSLDGETQYF.

This clone was found once. The rearrangement links TRBV7-9 to TRBJ2-1; D may be TRBD1 (6 bases). V was cut by 5 bases and J by 8 bases, with 22 bases left in between. CDR3 size: 16 residues. Per germline, CDR1 SEHNR and CDR2 FQNEAQ (reference sequence). In DNA, the CDR3 is TGTGCCAGCAGCCGGGTAAGACAGGCTTTTTTGGATGAGCAGTTCTTC. Amino acid sequence: CASSRVRQAFLDEQFF.

In this sample, this clone is medium-sized. V and J are TRBV7-6 and TRBJ1-1; D remains unclear. The CDR3 has 12 residues. With 5 bases removed from V and 3 bases from J, the gap between germline ends came to 7 bases. Looked up from germline, CDR1 is SGHVS and CDR2 is FNYEAQ. CDR3 amino acids: CASSGSDTEAFF. CDR3 sequence (DNA): TGTGCCAGCAGCGGGTCGGACACTGAAGCTTTCTTT.

V gene TRBV9 combines with J gene TRBJ1-2; TRBD1 agrees at 10 bases. The CDR3 is 15 residues long. V lost 0 bases and J lost 6; bases outside the gene matches: 5. CDR1 SGDLS and CDR2 YYNGEE come from the germline V gene. The CDR3 sequence: CASSVEGQGWDGYTF. The DNA of the CDR3 is TGTGCCAGCAGCGTAGAGGGACAGGGGTGGGATGGCTACACCTTC.

The V call is TRBV9, the J call TRBJ1-1, with D unresolved. V was shortened by 0 bases and J by 6 bases, with 9 bases between the two germline ends. Germline CDR1 is SGDLS and CDR2 is YYNGEE. The CDR3 is made up of 13 amino acids. The DNA for the CDR3 is TGTGCCAGCAGCGTAGGGACCTATCCTGAAGCTTTCTTT. This gives the protein CASSVGTYPEAFF.

This chain connects TRBV7-6 to TRBJ2-7; 8 bases line up with TRBD1. The germline V gene has CDR1 SGHVS and CDR2 FNYEAQ. J lost 4 bases, V lost 5 bases, and 16 bases had no gene match. CDR3 length: 17 amino acids. The CDR3 reads CASSVDPQGAHNYEQYF. The CDR3 DNA reads as TGTGCCAGCAGCGTAGACCCCCAGGGGGCGCATAATTACGAGCAGTACTTC.

The chain employs TRBV7-6 and TRBJ1-5; no clear D. CDR3 length equals 14 residues. V was shortened by 2 bases and J by 4 bases, with 9 bases between the two germline ends. Germline CDR1 reads SGHVS; CDR2 reads FNYEAQ. CDR3 sequence reads: CASSLFPHNQPQHF. Written as DNA, the CDR3 is TGTGCCAGCAGCTTATTCCCCCATAATCAGCCCCAGCATTTT.